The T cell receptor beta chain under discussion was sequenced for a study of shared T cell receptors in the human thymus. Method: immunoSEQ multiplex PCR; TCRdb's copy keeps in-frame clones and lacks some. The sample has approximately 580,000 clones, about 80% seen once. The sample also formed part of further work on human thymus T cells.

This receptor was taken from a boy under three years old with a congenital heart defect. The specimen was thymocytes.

The CDR3 sequence: CAPSFTSGIGEQFF. DNA for the CDR3: TGTGCCCCTTCCTTTACTAGCGGGATAGGTGAGCAGTTCTTC. The chain is built from TRBV30 and TRBJ2-1; 10 nucleotides align to TRBD2. Germline V gene sequence: CDR1 GTSNPN, CDR2 SVGIG (reference sequence). The length of the CDR3 is 14 residues. The V and J ends lost 8 bases and 9 bases, in that order; junction bases with no gene match: 13. Variable domain in full (rest from reference TRBV30 and TRBJ2-1): SQTIHQWPATLVQPVGSPLSLECTVEGTSNPNLYWYRQAAGRGLQLLFYSVGIGQISSEVPQNLSASRPQDRQFILSSKKLLLSDSGFYLCAPSFTSGIGEQFFGPGTRLTVL.